The clone carrying this T cell receptor (beta chain) was counted a single time. The source of the sample is a study of blood T cell repertoires in COVID-19. In the authors' methods: Nucleated cell counts were estimated from reference gene primer amplification. TCRdb's copy holds only in-frame clones and misses some; the assay was immunoSEQ multiplex PCR. V and J calls and clone size are copied from that table; D and trimming were computed from the DNA. The sample yields approximately 330,000 clones, about 86% seen once. Residents of approximately 25 US areas, aged about 18 to 95 years, made up the participants. Membership in each cohort depended on participant-reported clinical history. This clonotype was obtained from a woman aged 35 to 49 with acute COVID-19. The material sequenced was PBMCs or T cells enriched from blood (not recorded which).

The CDR3 region has the DNA TGTGCCAGCACTGAGACAGGGGTCGGAAACACCATATATTTT. Protein sequence: CASTETGVGNTIYF. V is TRBV2 and J is TRBJ1-3, with 8 bases matching TRBD1. Trimming at V came to 7 bases and at J to 4 bases, leaving 6 bases not matched to a gene. This CDR3 spans 14 amino acids. The germline gives CDR1 SNHLY, CDR2 FYNNEI.